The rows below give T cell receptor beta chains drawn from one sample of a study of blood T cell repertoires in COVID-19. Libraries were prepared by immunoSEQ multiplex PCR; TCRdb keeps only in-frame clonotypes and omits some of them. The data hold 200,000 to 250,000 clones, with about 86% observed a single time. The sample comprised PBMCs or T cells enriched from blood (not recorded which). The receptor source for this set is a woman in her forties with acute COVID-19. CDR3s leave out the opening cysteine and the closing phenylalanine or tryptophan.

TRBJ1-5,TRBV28,ASSLVGRNQPQH
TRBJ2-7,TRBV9,ASSVEAGREQY
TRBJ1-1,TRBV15,ATSRDFRNTEAF
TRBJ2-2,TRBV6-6,ASNRQGIGSGNTGELF
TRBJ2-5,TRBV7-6,ASSSEASGQETQY
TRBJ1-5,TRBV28,AGRREASQPQH
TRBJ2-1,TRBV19,ASRVGAGYNEQF
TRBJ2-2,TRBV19,ASNDYGSPGELF
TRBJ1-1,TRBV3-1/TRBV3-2,ASSPRGRAEAF
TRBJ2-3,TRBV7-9,ASMPKGVITDTQY
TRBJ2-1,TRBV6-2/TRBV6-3,ASSYDWNEQF
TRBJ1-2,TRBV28,ASLGESGYT
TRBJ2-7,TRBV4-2,ASSPGQGTYEQY
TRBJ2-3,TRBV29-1,SGGLAGGTDTQY
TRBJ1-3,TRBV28,ASSLGGSSGNTIY
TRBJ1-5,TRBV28,ASSSGGVGNQPQH
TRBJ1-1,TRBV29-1,SVEDRWQKNTEAF
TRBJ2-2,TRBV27,ASSLMGQAGELF
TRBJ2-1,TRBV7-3,ASSLGGNDGLRNEQF
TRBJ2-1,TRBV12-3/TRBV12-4,ASSFLGNEQF
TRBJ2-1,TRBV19,ASSILAGNEQF
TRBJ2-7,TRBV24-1,ATSGADRGTYEQY
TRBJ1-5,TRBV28,ASSLFSGQPQH
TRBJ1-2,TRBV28,ASSSHGQQYYGYT
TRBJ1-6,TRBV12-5,ASGPTGAGNSPLH
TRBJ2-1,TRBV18,ASSFSSGRTNEQF
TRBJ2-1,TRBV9,ASSRTRTGNYNEQF
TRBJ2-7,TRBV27,ASSFGLATSNEQY
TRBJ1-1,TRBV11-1,ASSSQGWTEAF
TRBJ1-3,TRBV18,ASYGGRSGNTIY
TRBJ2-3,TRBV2,ASRASGRTDTQY
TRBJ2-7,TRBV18,ASSPRDRRGTVDYEQY
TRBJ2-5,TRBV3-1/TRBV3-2,ASSQNRAIETQY
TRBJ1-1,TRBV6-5,ASGGRASVPTEAF
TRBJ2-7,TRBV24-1,ATSAGQGGSYEQY
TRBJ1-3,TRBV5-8,ASSLAGLPGGRGNTIY
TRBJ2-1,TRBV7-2,ASSSGLANYNEQF
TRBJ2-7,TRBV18,ASSPELPGLTVSEQY
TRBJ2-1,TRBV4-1,ASSQILRVTAANEQF
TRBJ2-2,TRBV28,ASSFSDRGHTGELF
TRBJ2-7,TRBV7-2,ASSWRQGKQY
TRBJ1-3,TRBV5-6,ASSPTGSSGNTIY
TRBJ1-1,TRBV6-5,ASSRDRGLNTEAF
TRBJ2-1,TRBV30,AWSVRGRTQF
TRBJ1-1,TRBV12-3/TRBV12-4,ASRGPDTEAF
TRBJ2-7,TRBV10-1,ASSEQGYEQY
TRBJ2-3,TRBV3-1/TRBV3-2,ASSRSPSSGTADTQY
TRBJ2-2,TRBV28,ASIEGTNTGELF